What follows describes a single T cell receptor beta chain. Its antigen is not known. No glioblastoma patient carried an isocitrate dehydrogenase mutation. These data come from a study of glioma-infiltrating T cells after dendritic cell vaccination. Overall study results and limits: Only a small number of patients had complete blood and tumor samples.

TCRdb keeps only in-frame clones here, not all; method: immunoSEQ multiplex PCR. This table has around 90,000 clones, around three quarters appearing once. This CDR3 comprises 14 residues. J lost 4 bases, V lost 0 bases, and 1 base had no gene match. Germline V gene lookup returns CDR1 SGHRS and CDR2 YFSETQ. This TCR came from a human donor with glioblastoma. The chain has TRBV5-1 and TRBJ1-2; 9 bases match TRBD1. The sequencing here drew on blood, taken before dendritic cell vaccination. CDR3 sequence: CASSLGDRVYGYTF. The CDR3 bases are TGCGCCAGCAGCTTGGGGGACAGGGTCTATGGCTACACCTTC.